This T cell receptor beta chain was captured in a study of OX40 agonist ivuxolimab in advanced cancers. Study findings and constraints: At 0.1 to 3.0 mg/kg, CD4+ and CD8+ blood T cells expanded clonally by week 6. Normalized T-cell clonal expansion was also low in some nonresponders.

A remark on this clone: The antigen is undetermined.

If patients had autoimmune disease history or systemic immunosuppression, they were excluded. The investigators sampled blood at baseline, at cycle 4 day 1, and at cycle 7 day 1. The junction had 11 bases not matched to a gene; V was cut back by 5 bases and J by 8 bases. The CDR3 extends over 15 amino acids. The germline CDR1 and CDR2 sequences are PRHDT and FYEKMQ (reference sequence). Sequencing used immunoSEQ multiplex PCR; TCRdb keeps in-frame clones, though not all of them. Seen here are tens of thousands of clones, under 95% observed once, and the top ten hold under 10%. The chain combines TRBV13 with TRBJ2-3; TRBD2 matches at 9 bases. The clonotype comes from an adult with an advanced solid tumor such as melanoma, head and neck, liver or kidney cancer. The material was CD4+ or CD8+ T cells sorted from blood, obtained in a trial of the OX40 agonist ivuxolimab. CDR3 in DNA: TGTGCCAGCAGCCCCCAGTTAGGCGGGGGGGCTACGCAGTATTTT. Its protein product is CASSPQLGGGATQYF. Combining the CDR3 with reference TRBV13 and TRBJ2-3 gives the whole variable domain AAGVIQSPRHLIKEKRETATLKCYPIPRHDTVYWYQQGPGQDPQFLISFYEKMQSDKGSIPDRFSAQQFSDYHSELNMSSLELGDSALYFCASSPQLGGGATQYFGPGTRLTVL.